Listed here is a single T cell receptor beta chain. What it binds is not known. This CDR3 is 13 amino acids long. Trimming took off 6 bases at V and 4 bases at J, with 10 bases between the two ends. Germline assignment: CDR1 MNHNS and CDR2 SASEGT. This entry is derived from a study of T cells in Graves' hyperthyroidism and ophthalmopathy. Findings of the study overall: Most clonotypes expanded in thyroid above 0.001 were likewise present in blood.

Amplification yielded TCR beta CDR3 regions, with RNA transcripts as the source. First-round RT-PCR of the TCR CDR3 relied on the HTBI primer set. TCRdb itself ran the multiplex PCR reads through MiXCR, one entry per CDR3 protein. This table has 650,000 to 800,000 distinct CDR3 sequences, 45% appearing once. The study based diagnoses on clinical symptoms, serum thyroxine and TRAb, thyroid ultrasound and orbital computed tomography. The rearrangement links TRBV6-1 to TRBJ1-3, with D perhaps matching TRBD1 (5 bases). The material sequenced was peripheral blood or thyroid tissue (not recorded which). The sequence came from an adult man with Graves' disease, either hyperthyroidism or ophthalmopathy (not recorded which). The CDR3 protein is CASRERTGNTIYF. DNA for the CDR3: TGTGCCAGCAGGGAACGGACAGGAAACACCATATATTTT.